The sequence of this TCR beta chain was determined in a study of CD8+ T cells in alopecia areata. Sample treatment: oral pan-JAK inhibitor, 5-10 mg twice daily. Per the germline V gene, CDR1 is SQVTM and CDR2 is ANQGSEA. Trimming removed 3 bases from V and 3 bases from J, with 6 bases in between. This CDR3 contains 11 residues. A remark on this clone: This sample includes further DNA sequences coding for the same CDR3.

Investigators isolated RNA and reverse transcribed it into cDNA to act as the sequencing template. Sequenced by immunoSEQ multiplex PCR; TCRdb stores in-frame clones only, minus some. Counted here are about 120,000 clones, roughly 50% occurring once; the ten biggest clones make up almost 30%. The sequence was obtained from a human donor with alopecia areata. Sequencing used CD8+ T cells sorted from blood, obtained at week 4, from a patient treated with tofacitinib. The chain links TRBV29-1 to TRBJ2-7, with D unclear. The CDR3 here is CSVDSGYEQYF. The CDR3 DNA reads as TGCAGCGTTGATTCCGGCTACGAGCAGTACTTC.